The 2 T cell receptor beta chains presented below share a single source sample, sequenced in a study of cytomegalovirus exposure and HLA in healthy donors. Primers: 60 Vbeta forward and 13 Jbeta reverse. Sequencing used immunoSEQ multiplex PCR; TCRdb keeps in-frame clones, though not all of them. The data contain around 110,000 clones, around three quarters of them singletons. The sample was PBMCs. These receptors all come from a man under 40 in good health and CMV-seropositive.

V gene TRBV6-5 combines with J gene TRBJ2-7, with a possible D match to TRBD2 (6 bases). CDR1 and CDR2 from the germline V gene are MNHEY and SVGAGI. Trimming removed 0 bases at V and 4 bases at J, with 13 bases between. This CDR3 has 15 residues. The CDR3 bases are TGTGCCAGCAGTTACTCCCGGGGGAGGAGTTACGAGCAGTACTTC. Its translation: CASSYSRGRSYEQYF.

The V gene is TRBV7-3, the J gene TRBJ2-3; tentative D call: TRBD2 (5 bases). The CDR3 length is 14 residues. Trimming removed 5 bases at V and 1 base at J, with 10 bases between. CDR1 SGHTA and CDR2 FQGTGA come from the germline V gene. The CDR3 region has the DNA TGTGCCAGCAGCACGGGGAGTGGCACAGATACGCAGTATTTT. This encodes CASSTGSGTDTQYF.